These 11 T cell receptor beta chains came from one sample sequenced in a study of spatial heterogeneity in lung cancer. Time point given: sample taken at primary tumor resection. Tumor, nontumor lung or frozen PBMC supplied whole RNA that was sequenced unsorted. TCRdb ran MiXCR on the 5' RACE reads and lists one entry per CDR3 protein. The data hold roughly 75,000 distinct CDR3 sequences, with less than 15% observed a single time. Source: PBMCs, taken at surgery. The receptors were sampled from a male donor with early-stage non-small cell lung cancer.

This clonotype was counted ten times or more. The V gene is TRBV2, the J gene TRBJ1-4; TRBD1 aligns across 9 bases. Trimming took 5 bases from V and 7 from J; bases not matched to a gene: 2. Per germline, CDR1 SNHLY and CDR2 FYNNEI. The CDR3 spans 13 residues. CDR3 DNA sequence: TGTGCCAGCAGTCCGGGACAGGGTGAAAAACTGTTTTTT. It codes for CASSPGQGEKLFF.

This clonotype was recorded only once. This sequence joins TRBV4-3 and TRBJ1-1; 8 bases agree with TRBD1. The CDR3 is 14 amino acids. J gave up 3 bases and V 3 bases, and 3 bases lay outside the gene matches. Germline-derived CDR1 and CDR2 are LGHNA and YSLEER. CDR3 nucleotide sequence: TGCGCCAGCAGCCATTACAGGGGGTACACTGAAGCTTTCTTT. Residues: CASSHYRGYTEAFF.

Only one count was recorded for this clonotype. The genes are TRBV7-9 and TRBJ1-2; D call uncertain. Deletions cut 7 bases from V and 5 bases from J, with 14 bases between. Germline loops: CDR1 SEHNR, CDR2 FQNEAQ (reference sequence). The CDR3 is 13 amino acids. DNA for the CDR3: TGTGCCAGCACCCCGGATGGGCGATATGGCTACACCTTC. Translated: CASTPDGRYGYTF.

This clonotype has ten or more counts. This chain joins TRBV27 and TRBJ2-7, with 9 bases that match TRBD1. V lost 0 bases, J lost 6 bases, and 6 bases stayed unmatched. The CDR3 contains 15 residues. Germline assignment: CDR1 MNHEY and CDR2 SMNVEV (reference sequence). CDR3 amino acids: CASSLSLDRGGEQYF. CDR3 bases: TGTGCCAGCAGTTTATCGCTTGACAGGGGGGGCGAGCAGTACTTC.

The rearrangement links TRBV29-1 to TRBJ2-7; the D is unclear. V was clipped by 4 bases and J by 0 bases, with 7 bases between them. Germline CDR1 is SQVTM and CDR2 is ANQGSEA. The CDR3 is 12 amino acids. The CDR3: CSVALTSYEQYF. CDR3 nucleotide sequence: TGCAGCGTTGCCCTCACCTCCTACGAGCAGTACTTC.

CDR3 coding DNA: TGCGCCAGCAGCTGGGATGGGAGTTCGCTATATGAGCAGTTCTTC. This encodes CASSWDGSSLYEQFF. The V call is TRBV5-1, the J call TRBJ2-1; weak D call: TRBD2 (5 bases). Germline CDR1 and CDR2: SGHRS and YFSETQ. Deletions cut 3 bases from V and 8 bases from J, with 18 bases between. CDR3 size: 15 residues.

In its sample, this clonotype was seen many times. The chain employs TRBV29-1 and TRBJ2-7; perhaps D is TRBD1 or TRBD2 (7 bases each). Trimming shortened V by 8 bases and J by 5 bases, and 16 bases separated the two germline ends. CDR3 size: 12 residues. Per germline, CDR1 SQVTM and CDR2 ANQGSEA. The CDR3 spells CSIGLGGNEQYF. The CDR3 DNA sequence: TGCAGCATTGGACTAGGGGGCAACGAGCAGTACTTC.

The chain uses TRBV7-2 and TRBJ1-1; D not resolved. From germline, CDR1 is SGHTA and CDR2 FQGNSA. CDR3 length: 14 residues. V was clipped by 5 bases and J by 1 base, with 11 bases between them. The CDR3 nucleotides are TGTGCCAGCAGCAAAGCGGGGAGGAACACTGAAGCTTTCTTT. Protein product: CASSKAGRNTEAFF.

The chain links TRBV18 to TRBJ2-1; D remains unclear. Germline assignment: CDR1 KGHSH and CDR2 LQKENI. The CDR3 contains 15 residues. V was trimmed by 1 base and J by 5 bases, leaving 12 bases between them. The CDR3 DNA is TGTGCCAGCTCACCACGGCAGGTTAGTCACAATGAGCAGTTCTTC. Its protein product is CASSPRQVSHNEQFF.

This chain connects TRBV28 to TRBJ2-6, with D uncertain. The V end lost 8 bases, the J end lost 0 bases, and 2 bases lay between the germline ends. Germline values: CDR1 MDHEN, CDR2 SYDVKM. The CDR3 totals 12 residues. Written as DNA, the CDR3 is TGTGCCAGCCACTCTGGGGCCAACGTCCTGACTTTC. Protein: CASHSGANVLTF.

The chain recombines TRBV2 with TRBJ1-1; D possibly corresponds to TRBD1 (5 bases). V lost 6 bases to trimming and J lost 0 bases, with 14 bases between them. Germline loops: CDR1 SNHLY, CDR2 FYNNEI. CDR3 length: 15 amino acids. DNA for the CDR3: TGTGCCAGCAGCCTAAGTGGGACCTTGAACACTGAAGCTTTCTTT. Translation: CASSLSGTLNTEAFF.